This is a list of T cell receptor beta chains from one sample in a study of early T cells in non-severe SARS-CoV-2 infection. TCRdb reprocessed the 5' RACE reads via MiXCR and lists one record per CDR3 protein. Here the sample spans about 56,000 distinct CDR3 sequences, approximately 15% being singletons. Sequenced material: whole blood, taken at baseline. These TCRs come from an adult who was a healthcare worker with PCR-confirmed SARS-CoV-2 infection or an uninfected control (not recorded which). The conserved cysteine and the conserved F or W are not part of the CDR3 here.

cdr3_aa j_call v_call
ASSQERTYEQY TRBJ2-7 TRBV3-1
AIGRENTNEQF TRBJ2-1 TRBV10-3
AISEAAWYSGNTIY TRBJ1-3 TRBV10-3
ASSSRGMDTQY TRBJ2-3 TRBV28
ASSLQGYGSLSGRADDTQY TRBJ2-3 TRBV28
ASSPKGPATNEKLF TRBJ1-4 TRBV4-1
ASQEGAYEQY TRBJ2-7 TRBV28
ASSVRRGTGELF TRBJ2-2 TRBV9
ATGLGSYNEQF TRBJ2-1 TRBV19
ASSLRGELF TRBJ2-2 TRBV12-3/TRBV12-4
SAKLAGADTQY TRBJ2-3 TRBV20-1
SVEDLYTQY TRBJ2-3 TRBV29-1
ASSPRTGSEGYT TRBJ1-2 TRBV7-6
ASSLEVTAQLVNEQF TRBJ2-1 TRBV5-1
ASGLSLQPQH TRBJ1-5 TRBV12-5
ASSPPGNSNQPQH TRBJ1-5 TRBV18
ASSIQSQAEETQY TRBJ2-5 TRBV7-9
ASSEEPTGRNSPLH TRBJ1-6 TRBV6-1
ASSYSAGYTDTQY TRBJ2-3 TRBV7-2
ASSNGMTDEQF TRBJ2-1 TRBV28
ASSFGGVQY TRBJ2-3 TRBV27
ASSFSWDRGNTDTQY TRBJ2-3 TRBV6-1
SVEDRGRTDNEQF TRBJ2-1 TRBV29-1
ASRQFRGPPPNYGYT TRBJ1-2 TRBV4-1